These T cell receptor beta chains were read from a single sample in a study of T cells in localized non-small cell lung cancer. This table comes from immunoSEQ multiplex PCR, and its TCRdb copy is limited to in-frame clones, with some not included. The sample holds 70,000 or so clones, approximately 84% seen once. The sequencing here drew on peripheral blood, taken before any cancer treatment. Source of these receptors: a female donor aged 60 or older with stage I lung adenocarcinoma. Both conserved end residues are part of each CDR3.

j_call	v_call	cdr3_aa
TRBJ2-2	TRBV11-2	CASSITGHTGELFF
TRBJ2-1	TRBV6-1	CASREEVRDEQFF
TRBJ1-5	TRBV19	CASRSSNQPQHF
TRBJ2-2	TRBV5-1	CASSLGGGYGELFF
TRBJ1-1	TRBV6-5	CASYPWSGRAFF
TRBJ2-3	TRBV7-3	CASSSGLAGGQTDTQYF
TRBJ2-7	TRBV6-6	CASSYRGYEQYF
TRBJ1-4	TRBV5-1	CASSGQGASEKLFF
TRBJ2-7	TRBV5-5	CASSLQGDEQYF
TRBJ2-3	TRBV7-9	CASREEDRATDTQYF